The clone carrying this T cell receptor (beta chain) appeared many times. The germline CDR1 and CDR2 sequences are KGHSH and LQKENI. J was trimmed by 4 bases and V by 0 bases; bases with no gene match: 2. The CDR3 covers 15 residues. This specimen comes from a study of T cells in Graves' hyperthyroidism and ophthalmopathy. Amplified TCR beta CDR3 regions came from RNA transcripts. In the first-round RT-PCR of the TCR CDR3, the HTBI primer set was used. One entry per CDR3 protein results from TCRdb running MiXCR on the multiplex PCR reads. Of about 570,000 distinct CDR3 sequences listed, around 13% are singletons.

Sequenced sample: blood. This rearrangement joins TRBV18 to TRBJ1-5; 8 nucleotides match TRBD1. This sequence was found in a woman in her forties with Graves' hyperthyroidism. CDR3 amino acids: CASSPPGQGNQPQHF. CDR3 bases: TGTGCCAGCTCACCACCCGGACAGGGTAATCAGCCCCAGCATTTT.